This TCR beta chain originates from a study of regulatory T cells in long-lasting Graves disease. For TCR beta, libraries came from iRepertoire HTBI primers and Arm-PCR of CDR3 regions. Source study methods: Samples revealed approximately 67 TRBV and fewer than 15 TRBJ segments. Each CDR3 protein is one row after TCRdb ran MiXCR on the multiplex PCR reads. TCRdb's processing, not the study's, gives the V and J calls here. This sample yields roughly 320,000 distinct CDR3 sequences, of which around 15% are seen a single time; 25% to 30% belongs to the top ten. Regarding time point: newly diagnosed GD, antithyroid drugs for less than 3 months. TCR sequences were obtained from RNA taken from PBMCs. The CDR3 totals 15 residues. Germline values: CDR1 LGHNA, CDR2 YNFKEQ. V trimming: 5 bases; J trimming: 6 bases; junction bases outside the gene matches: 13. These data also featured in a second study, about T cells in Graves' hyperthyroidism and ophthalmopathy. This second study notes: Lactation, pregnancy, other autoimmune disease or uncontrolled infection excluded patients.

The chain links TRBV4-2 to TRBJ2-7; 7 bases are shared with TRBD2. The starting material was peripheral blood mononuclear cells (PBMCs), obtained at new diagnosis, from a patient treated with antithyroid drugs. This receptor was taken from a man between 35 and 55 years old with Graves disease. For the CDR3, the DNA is TGTGCCAGCAGCTACTCGACTAGCTGGGAAGGCGAGCAGTACTTC. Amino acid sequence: CASSYSTSWEGEQYF.